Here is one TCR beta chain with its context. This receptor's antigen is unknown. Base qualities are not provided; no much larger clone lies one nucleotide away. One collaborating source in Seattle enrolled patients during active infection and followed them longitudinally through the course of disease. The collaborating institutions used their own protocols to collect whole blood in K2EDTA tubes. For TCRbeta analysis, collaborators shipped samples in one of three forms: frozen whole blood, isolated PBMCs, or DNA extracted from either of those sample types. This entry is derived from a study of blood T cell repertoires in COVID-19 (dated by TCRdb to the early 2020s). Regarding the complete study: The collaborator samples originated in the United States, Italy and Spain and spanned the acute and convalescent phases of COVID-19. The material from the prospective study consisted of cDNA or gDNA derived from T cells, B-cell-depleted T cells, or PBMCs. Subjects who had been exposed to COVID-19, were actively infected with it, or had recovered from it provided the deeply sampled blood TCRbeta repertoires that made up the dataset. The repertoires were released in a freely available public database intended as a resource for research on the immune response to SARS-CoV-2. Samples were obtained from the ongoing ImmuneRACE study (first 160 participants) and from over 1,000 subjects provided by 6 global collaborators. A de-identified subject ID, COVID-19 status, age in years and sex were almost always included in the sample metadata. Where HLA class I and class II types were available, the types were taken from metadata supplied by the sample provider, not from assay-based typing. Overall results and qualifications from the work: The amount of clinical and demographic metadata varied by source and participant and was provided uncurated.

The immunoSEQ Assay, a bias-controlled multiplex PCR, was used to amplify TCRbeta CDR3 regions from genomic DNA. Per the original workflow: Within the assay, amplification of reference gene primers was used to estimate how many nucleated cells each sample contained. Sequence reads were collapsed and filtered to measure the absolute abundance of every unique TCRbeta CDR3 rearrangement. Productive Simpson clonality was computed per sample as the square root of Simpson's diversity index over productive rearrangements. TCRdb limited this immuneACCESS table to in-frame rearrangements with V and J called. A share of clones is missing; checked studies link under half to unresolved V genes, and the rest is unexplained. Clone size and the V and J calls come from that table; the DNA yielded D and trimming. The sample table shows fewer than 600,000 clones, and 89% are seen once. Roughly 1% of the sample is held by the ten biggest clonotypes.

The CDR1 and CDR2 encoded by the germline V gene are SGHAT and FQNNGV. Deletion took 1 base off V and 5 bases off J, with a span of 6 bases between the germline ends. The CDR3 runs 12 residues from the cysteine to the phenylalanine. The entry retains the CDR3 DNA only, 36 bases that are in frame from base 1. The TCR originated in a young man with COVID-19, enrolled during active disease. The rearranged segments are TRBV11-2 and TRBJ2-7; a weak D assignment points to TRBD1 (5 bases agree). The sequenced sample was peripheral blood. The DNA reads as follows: TGTGCCAGCAGCTTAGTAGGGGACGAGCAGTACTTC. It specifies CASSLVGDEQYF.